These T cell receptor beta chains were read from a single sample in a study of vaccination and CD4 T cells after COVID-19. TCRdb fed the PCR reads into MiXCR, producing one record per CDR3 protein. The sample yields approximately 10,000 distinct CDR3 sequences, approximately 49% seen once. Their antigens are not known. Sequenced input: CD4+ T cells from blood, cultured in vitro. The receptors stem from a human donor who had recovered from COVID-19. The CDR3 runs from the conserved cysteine through the conserved F or W. A D gene is named only where the DNA matches it firmly. The size field is filled for only some rows; it gives once, few, many or a size class.

D gene,J gene,clone size,V gene,CDR3 protein,CDR3 DNA
-,TRBJ1-2,large,TRBV20-1,CSARVDTQTGYTF,TGCAGTGCTAGAGTTGACACACAAACTGGCTACACCTTC
-,TRBJ1-1,few,TRBV30,CAWSVGQGAFF,TGTGCCTGGAGTGTCGGACAAGGAGCTTTCTTT
-,TRBJ2-3,-,TRBV7-6,CASSSRLGGSTDTQYF,TGTGCCAGCAGCTCCCGATTAGGGGGTAGCACAGATACGCAGTATTTT
-,TRBJ1-5,-,TRBV19,CASSIVGGPQPQHF,TGTGCCAGTAGTATCGTGGGGGGGCCTCAGCCCCAGCATTTT
-,TRBJ1-1,-,TRBV7-2,CASSFSVNTEAFF,TGTGCCAGCAGCTTCTCAGTGAACACTGAAGCTTTCTTT
-,TRBJ1-2,-,TRBV28,CASSYDPQSRSGYTF,TGTGCCAGCAGTTACGATCCCCAGAGCAGGTCTGGCTACACCTTC
TRBD2,TRBJ2-4,-,TRBV15,CATSRGGTRTSNIQYF,TGTGCCACCAGCAGAGGGGGGACTAGGACATCGAACATTCAGTACTTC
TRBD1,TRBJ1-2,-,TRBV7-2,CASSKNPGTGGFGYTF,TGTGCCAGCAGTAAAAATCCCGGGACAGGGGGGTTTGGCTACACCTTC
-,TRBJ2-2,-,TRBV11-2,CASSSPTANTGELFF,TGTGCCAGCAGCTCCCCGACAGCCAACACCGGGGAGCTGTTTTTT
-,TRBJ2-2,-,TRBV11-2,CASSLGGSGELFF,TGTGCCAGCAGCTTAGGAGGGTCCGGGGAGCTGTTTTTT
-,TRBJ2-7,few,TRBV21-1,CASSKAYHEQYF,TGTGCCAGCAGCAAAGCTTACCACGAGCAGTACTTC
-,TRBJ1-2,-,TRBV7-9,CASSPPLLRGYTF,TGTGCCAGCAGCCCCCCATTGCTGAGGGGCTACACCTTC
TRBD1,TRBJ2-1,-,TRBV6-1,CASRSGTGNEQFF,TGTGCCAGCAGATCCGGGACAGGGAATGAGCAGTTCTTC
TRBD1,TRBJ1-2,few,TRBV24-1,CATSDRTGDNYGYTF,TGTGCCACCAGTGACCGGACAGGGGACAACTATGGCTACACCTTC
-,TRBJ1-4,-,TRBV7-9,CASSLGGANEKLFF,TGTGCCAGCAGCTTGGGGGGGGCTAATGAAAAACTGTTTTTT
-,TRBJ1-2,-,TRBV18,CASSPPGNYGYTF,TGTGCCAGCTCACCACCAGGCAACTATGGCTACACCTTC
-,TRBJ1-4,-,TRBV29-1,CSVGLANEKLFF,TGCAGCGTTGGATTAGCTAATGAAAAACTGTTTTTT
-,TRBJ2-3,few,TRBV5-4,CASSLGAFGDTQYF,TGTGCCAGCAGCTTGGGAGCGTTCGGAGATACGCAGTATTTT
TRBD2,TRBJ2-2,few,TRBV19,CASSIDLAGGPRELFF,TGTGCCAGTAGTATAGACCTAGCGGGAGGGCCCCGGGAGCTGTTTTTT
-,TRBJ2-1,-,TRBV15,CATSRDQADEQFF,TGTGCCACCAGCAGAGATCAAGCGGATGAGCAGTTCTTC